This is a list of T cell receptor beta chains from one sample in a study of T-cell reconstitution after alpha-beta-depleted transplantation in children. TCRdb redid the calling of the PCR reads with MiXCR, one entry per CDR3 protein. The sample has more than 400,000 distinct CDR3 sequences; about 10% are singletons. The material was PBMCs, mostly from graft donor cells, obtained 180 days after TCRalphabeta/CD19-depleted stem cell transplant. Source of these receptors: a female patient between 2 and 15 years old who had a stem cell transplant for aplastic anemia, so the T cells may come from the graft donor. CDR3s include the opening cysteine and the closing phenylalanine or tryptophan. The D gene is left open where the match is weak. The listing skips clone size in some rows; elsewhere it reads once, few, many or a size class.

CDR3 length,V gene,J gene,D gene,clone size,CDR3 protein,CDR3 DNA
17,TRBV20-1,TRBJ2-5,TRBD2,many,CSARGLLAGGNQETQYF,TGCAGTGCTAGAGGACTCTTAGCGGGGGGCAACCAAGAGACCCAGTACTTC
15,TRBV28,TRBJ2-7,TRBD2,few,CASSSAGGPRYEQYF,TGTGCCAGCAGCTCCGCGGGAGGCCCTAGGTACGAGCAGTACTTC
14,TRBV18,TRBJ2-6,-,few,CASSPITGANVLTF,TGTGCCAGCTCACCAATCACTGGGGCCAACGTCCTGACTTTC
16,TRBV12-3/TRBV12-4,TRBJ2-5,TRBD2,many,CASSFKREMKVETQYF,TGTGCCAGCAGTTTTAAGCGGGAGATGAAGGTTGAGACCCAGTACTTC
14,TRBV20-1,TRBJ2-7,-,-,CSARAGAGHYEQYF,TGCAGTGCTAGGGCTGGAGCGGGCCACTACGAGCAGTACTTC
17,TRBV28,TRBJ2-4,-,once,CASSLVRYRVPKNSQYF,TGTGCCAGCAGTTTAGTCAGATACAGGGTACCCAAAAACAGTCAGTACTTC
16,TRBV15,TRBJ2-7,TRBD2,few,CATSRDGLAGRYEQYF,TGTGCCACCAGCAGAGATGGCCTAGCGGGCCGCTACGAGCAGTACTTC
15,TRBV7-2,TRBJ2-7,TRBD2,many,CASSRTSGSVYEQYF,TGTGCCAGCAGCCGGACTAGCGGGAGCGTCTACGAGCAGTACTTC
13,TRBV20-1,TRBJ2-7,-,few,CSLRGTLPYEQYF,TGCAGTTTAAGAGGGACCCTTCCCTACGAGCAGTACTTC
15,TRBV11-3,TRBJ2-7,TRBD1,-,CASSLVTGQGGNQYF,TGTGCCAGCAGCTTAGTAACTGGACAGGGGGGAAATCAGTACTTC
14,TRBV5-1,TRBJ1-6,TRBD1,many,CASSWTGGNSPLHF,TGCGCCAGCAGCTGGACAGGGGGTAATTCACCCCTCCACTTT
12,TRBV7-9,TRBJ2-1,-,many,CASSLPYNEQFF,TGTGCCAGCAGCTTACCCTACAATGAGCAGTTCTTC
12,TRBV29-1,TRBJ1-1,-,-,CSVDSRAGVAFF,TGCAGCGTTGACAGCCGTGCGGGTGTAGCTTTCTTT
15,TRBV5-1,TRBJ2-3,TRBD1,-,CASSLDRVGGDTQYF,TGCGCCAGCAGCCTGGACAGGGTCGGGGGAGATACGCAGTATTTT
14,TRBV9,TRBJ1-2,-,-,CASSVGGFGYGYTF,TGTGCCAGCAGCGTAGGAGGGTTTGGCTATGGCTACACCTTC
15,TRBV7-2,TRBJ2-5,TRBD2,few,CASSLLGGLVETQYF,TGTGCCAGCAGCCTCCTGGGAGGGCTGGTGGAGACCCAGTACTTC
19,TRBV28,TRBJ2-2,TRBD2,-,CASSLWVLAGSANTGELFF,TGTGCCAGCAGTTTATGGGTACTAGCGGGTAGCGCGAACACCGGGGAGCTGTTTTTT
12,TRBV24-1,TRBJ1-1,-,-,CATSDSRGEAFF,TGTGCCACCAGTGACTCAAGGGGTGAAGCTTTCTTT
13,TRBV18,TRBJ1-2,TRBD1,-,CASSPNRGHGYTF,TGTGCCAGCTCTCCAAACAGGGGCCATGGCTACACCTTC
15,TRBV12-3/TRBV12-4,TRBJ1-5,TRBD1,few,CASNDADRVDQPQHF,TGTGCCAGCAATGACGCGGACAGGGTGGATCAGCCCCAGCATTTT
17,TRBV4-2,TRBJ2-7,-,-,CASSQDQGGHRPYEQYF,TGTGCCAGCAGCCAAGATCAGGGGGGACATCGACCCTACGAGCAGTACTTC
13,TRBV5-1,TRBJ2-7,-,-,CASRGLVSYEQYF,TGCGCCAGCAGAGGACTGGTGTCCTACGAGCAGTACTTC
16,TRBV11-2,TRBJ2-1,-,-,CASSRLGQRMYNEQFF,TGTGCCAGCAGCCGGCTGGGACAAAGAATGTACAATGAGCAGTTCTTC
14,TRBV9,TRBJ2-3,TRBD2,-,CASSVGTSGDTQYF,TGTGCCAGCAGCGTAGGAACTAGCGGAGATACGCAGTATTTT
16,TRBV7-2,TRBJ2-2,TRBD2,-,CASSLAWTSGVGELFF,TGTGCCAGCAGCTTAGCGTGGACTAGCGGGGTCGGGGAGCTGTTTTTT
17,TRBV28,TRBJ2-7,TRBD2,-,CASSYGLAGGVNYEQCF,TGTGCCAGCAGTTATGGACTAGCGGGAGGGGTGAACTACGAGCAGTGCTTC
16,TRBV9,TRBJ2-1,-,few,CASSPQGSSSYNEQFF,TGTGCCAGCAGCCCCCAGGGTTCAAGCTCCTACAATGAGCAGTTCTTC
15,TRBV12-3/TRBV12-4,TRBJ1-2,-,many,CASSRDRTSNYGYTF,TGTGCCAGCAGTCGTGACAGGACCTCTAACTATGGCTACACCTTC
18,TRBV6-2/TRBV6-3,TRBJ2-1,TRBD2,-,CASSLRSRVVAGEDEQFF,TGTGCCAGCAGCCTTAGGTCCCGGGTGGTAGCGGGAGAGGATGAGCAGTTCTTC
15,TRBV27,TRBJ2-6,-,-,CASSLWTRGANVLTF,TGTGCCAGCAGTTTATGGACACGTGGGGCCAACGTCCTGACTTTC
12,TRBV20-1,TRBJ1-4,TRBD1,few,CSAPTGGEKLFF,TGCAGTGCTCCTACAGGGGGGGAAAAACTGTTTTTT
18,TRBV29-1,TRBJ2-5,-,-,CSANSYKRTPPDQETQYF,TGCAGCGCTAATTCTTACAAACGGACTCCCCCCGACCAAGAGACCCAGTACTTC
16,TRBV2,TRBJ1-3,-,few,CASSESGGYSGNTIYF,TGTGCCAGCAGTGAATCGGGGGGATACTCTGGAAACACCATATATTTT
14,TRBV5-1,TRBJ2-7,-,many,CASSLAGQSYEQYF,TGCGCCAGCAGCTTGGCCGGACAGAGCTACGAGCAGTACTTC
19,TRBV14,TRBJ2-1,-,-,CASSHSLLDRSGIGNEQFF,TGTGCCAGCAGCCATTCGCTCCTTGACAGGTCCGGTATAGGCAATGAGCAGTTCTTC
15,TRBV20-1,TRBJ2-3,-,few,CSARRVSTSTDTQYF,TGCAGTGCTAGACGGGTCTCGACTAGCACAGATACGCAGTATTTT
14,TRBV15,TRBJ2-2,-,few,CATSSPQGSGELFF,TGTGCCACCAGCTCTCCCCAGGGGTCCGGGGAGCTGTTTTTT
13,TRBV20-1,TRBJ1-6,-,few,CSGRRDYNSPLHF,TGCAGTGGGAGAAGGGACTATAATTCACCCCTCCACTTT
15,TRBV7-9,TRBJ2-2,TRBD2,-,CASSFIAGGPRELFF,TGTGCCAGCAGCTTTATAGCGGGAGGGCCCCGGGAGCTGTTTTTT
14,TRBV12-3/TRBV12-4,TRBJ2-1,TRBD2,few,CASRKAGGPYEQFF,TGTGCCAGCAGGAAAGCGGGAGGGCCGTATGAGCAGTTCTTC
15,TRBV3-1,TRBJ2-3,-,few,CASSHPRSSTDTQYF,TGTGCCAGCAGCCACCCCCGGAGCAGCACAGATACGCAGTATTTT
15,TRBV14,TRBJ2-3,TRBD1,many,CASSWPPGQADTQYF,TGTGCCAGCAGCTGGCCCCCGGGACAGGCAGATACGCAGTATTTT
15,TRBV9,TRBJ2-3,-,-,CASSMLGIDADTQYF,TGTGCCAGCAGCATGCTGGGAATCGATGCAGATACGCAGTATTTT
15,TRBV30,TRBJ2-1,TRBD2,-,CAWRAGVAGGNEQFF,TGTGCCTGGAGGGCGGGGGTAGCGGGAGGTAATGAGCAGTTCTTC
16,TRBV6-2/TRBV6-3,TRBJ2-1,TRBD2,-,CASSYEGRELYNEQFF,TGTGCCAGCAGTTACGAGGGGCGGGAGCTCTACAATGAGCAGTTCTTC
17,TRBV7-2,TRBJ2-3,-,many,CASSLSQIQGSSDTQYF,TGTGCCAGCAGCTTATCGCAGATCCAGGGATCGTCAGATACGCAGTATTTT
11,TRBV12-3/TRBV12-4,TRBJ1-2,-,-,CASSWNYGYTF,TGTGCCAGCAGCTGGAACTATGGCTACACCTTC
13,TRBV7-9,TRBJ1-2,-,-,CASSPGTLGDYTF,TGTGCCAGCAGCCCCGGGACACTCGGAGACTACACCTTC
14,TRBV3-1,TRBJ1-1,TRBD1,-,CASSLRDRGTEAFF,TGTGCCAGCAGCCTCCGGGACAGGGGTACTGAAGCTTTCTTT
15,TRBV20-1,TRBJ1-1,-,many,CSARDMGGASTEAFF,TGCAGTGCTAGAGATATGGGAGGGGCGAGCACTGAAGCTTTCTTT